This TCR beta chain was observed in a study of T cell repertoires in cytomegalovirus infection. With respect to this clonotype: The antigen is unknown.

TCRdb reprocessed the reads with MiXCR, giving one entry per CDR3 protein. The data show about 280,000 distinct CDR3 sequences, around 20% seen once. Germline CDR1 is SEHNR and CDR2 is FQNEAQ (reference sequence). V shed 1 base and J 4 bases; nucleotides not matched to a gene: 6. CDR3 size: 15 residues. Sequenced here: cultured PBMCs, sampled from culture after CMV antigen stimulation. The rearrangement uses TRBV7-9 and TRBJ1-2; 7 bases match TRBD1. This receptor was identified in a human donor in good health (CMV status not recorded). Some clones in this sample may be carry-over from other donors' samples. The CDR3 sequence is CASSLGGQDPYGYTF. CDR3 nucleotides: TGTGCCAGCAGCTTAGGAGGACAGGATCCCTATGGCTACACCTTC.